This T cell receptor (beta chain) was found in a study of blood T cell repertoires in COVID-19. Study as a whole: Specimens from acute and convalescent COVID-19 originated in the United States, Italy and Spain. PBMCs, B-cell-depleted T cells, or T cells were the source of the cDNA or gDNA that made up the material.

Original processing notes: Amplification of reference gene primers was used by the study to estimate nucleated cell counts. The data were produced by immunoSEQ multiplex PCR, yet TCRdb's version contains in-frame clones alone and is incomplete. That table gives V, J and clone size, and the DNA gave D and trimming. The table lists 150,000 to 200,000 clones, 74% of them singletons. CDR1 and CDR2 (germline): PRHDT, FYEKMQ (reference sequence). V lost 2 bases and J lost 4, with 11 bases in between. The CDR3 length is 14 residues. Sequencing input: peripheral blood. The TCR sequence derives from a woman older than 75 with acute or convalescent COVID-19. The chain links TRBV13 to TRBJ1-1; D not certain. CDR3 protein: CASSLLPLGTEAFF. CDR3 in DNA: TGTGCCAGCAGCTTACTTCCACTCGGCACTGAAGCTTTCTTT.